These T cell receptor beta chains were read from a single sample in a study of cytomegalovirus exposure and HLA in healthy donors. Data came from immunoSEQ multiplex PCR; TCRdb stores just in-frame clones and leaves some out. The sample has 100,000 to 150,000 clones; 82% are singletons. Sequenced material: PBMCs. The receptors come from a woman aged 45-65 years in good health and CMV-seropositive. Each CDR3 is given with its conserved first and last residue. Each record gives: clone size, D gene, V gene, J gene, CDR3 protein, CDR3 DNA. D genes are given only for firm matches. For some rows the clone size is stated as once, few or many, or as a class when expanded; others skip it.

>-|TRBD2|TRBV11-1|TRBJ2-1
CASSYLAGVTYNEQFF
TGTGCCAGCAGCTACTTAGCGGGAGTTACCTACAATGAGCAGTTCTTC
>-|TRBD2|TRBV7-8|TRBJ2-5
CASSPTSGQETQYF
TGTGCCAGCAGCCCTACTAGCGGACAAGAGACCCAGTACTTC
>-|TRBD2|TRBV4-3|TRBJ2-7
CASSPVALAGESYEQYF
TGCGCCAGCAGCCCAGTCGCACTAGCGGGGGAGTCCTACGAGCAGTACTTC
>-|-|TRBV5-4|TRBJ2-1
CASSLEEVYNEQFF
TGTGCCAGCAGCTTAGAAGAGGTCTACAATGAGCAGTTCTTC
>-|TRBD2|TRBV5-1|TRBJ2-1
CASSYPLAGGPLRLNEQFF
TGCGCCAGCAGCTACCCACTAGCGGGAGGGCCATTAAGGCTCAATGAGCAGTTCTTC
>-|-|TRBV11-2|TRBJ2-5
CASSFSGRETQYF
TGTGCCAGCAGCTTTTCAGGGAGGGAGACCCAGTACTTC
>-|TRBD2|TRBV19|TRBJ2-7
CASSPAGGLRVYEQYF
TGTGCCAGTAGTCCAGCGGGAGGGCTTAGAGTGTACGAGCAGTACTTC
>-|-|TRBV28|TRBJ1-2
CASSFIRPSEGKKYGYTF
TGTGCCAGCAGTTTTATAAGGCCGTCAGAGGGCAAAAAATATGGCTACACCTTC
>-|TRBD1|TRBV11-2|TRBJ1-2
CASSSGTGFHGYTF
TGTGCCAGCAGCTCTGGGACAGGGTTTCATGGCTACACCTTC
>-|TRBD2|TRBV11-3|TRBJ2-3
CASSSTSGFGADTQYF
TGTGCCAGCAGCTCTACTAGCGGGTTTGGGGCAGATACGCAGTATTTT
>-|TRBD1|TRBV25-1|TRBJ2-2
CASGTANTGELFF
TGTGCCAGCGGGACAGCTAACACCGGGGAGCTGTTTTTT
>-|TRBD1|TRBV16|TRBJ2-7
CASSQWGTAAYEQYF
TGTGCCAGCAGCCAATGGGGGACAGCAGCCTACGAGCAGTACTTC
>-|-|TRBV5-4|TRBJ1-2
CASSSQGSGYTF
TGTGCCAGCAGCTCACAGGGTTCCGGCTACACCTTC
>-|-|TRBV7-9|TRBJ2-5
CASSLGQSSGQYF
TGTGCCAGCAGCTTAGGACAGTCTTCCGGGCAGTACTTC
>-|-|TRBV10-2|TRBJ2-7
CASSESNRLSYEQYF
TGCGCCAGCAGTGAGAGTAACAGGTTATCCTACGAGCAGTACTTC
>-|-|TRBV11-2|TRBJ2-2
CAIGLSTGELFF
TGTGCCATCGGACTAAGCACCGGGGAGCTGTTTTTT
>-|TRBD2|TRBV7-6|TRBJ2-5
CASSLGIAGVLGTQYF
TGTGCCAGCAGCTTAGGGATAGCGGGGGTCTTGGGGACCCAGTACTTC
>once|-|TRBV2|TRBJ1-2
CASSSPTGKLNYGYTF
TGTGCCAGCAGTTCACCCACAGGGAAGTTGAACTATGGCTACACCTTC
>-|TRBD1|TRBV27|TRBJ2-3
CASSLWTGTDTDTQYF
TGTGCCAGCAGTTTATGGACAGGAACGGACACAGATACGCAGTATTTT
>-|-|TRBV5-1|TRBJ2-5
CASSLQRFQETQYF
TGCGCCAGCAGCTTGCAGCGTTTCCAAGAGACCCAGTACTTC
>-|TRBD1|TRBV2|TRBJ2-3
CASHRGLSTDTQYF
TGTGCCAGCCACAGGGGGTTGAGCACAGATACGCAGTATTTT
>-|TRBD1|TRBV5-1|TRBJ1-5
CASSLGTGGNQPQHF
TGCGCCAGCAGCCTAGGGACAGGGGGCAATCAGCCCCAGCATTTT
>-|TRBD2|TRBV5-4|TRBJ2-2
CASSPQIITQGLAPTGELFF
TGTGCCAGCAGCCCACAAATAATTACCCAGGGACTAGCCCCAACCGGGGAGCTGTTTTTT